These T cell receptor beta chains were read from a single sample in a study of Graves' ophthalmopathy and Graves' hyperthyroidism. TCRdb ran MiXCR on the multiplex PCR reads and lists one entry per CDR3 protein. This table has about 1.2 million distinct CDR3 sequences, roughly two fifths appearing once. The sequencing input was peripheral blood or thyroid tissue (not recorded which). These receptors were collected from an adult man with Graves' hyperthyroidism. Both conserved end residues are part of each CDR3. The D gene is left open where the match is weak. Expanded clones get a size class; other rows say once, few or many, or leave the size out.

many	TRBJ1-2	TRBD1	TRBV11-2	CASSFPGQENYGYTF	TGTGCCAGCAGCTTCCCGGGACAGGAAAACTATGGCTACACCTTC
.	TRBJ1-6	TRBD1	TRBV10-3	CAIRDRGEPSPLHF	TGTGCCATCAGGGACAGGGGGGAACCTTCACCCCTCCACTTT
many	TRBJ1-1	.	TRBV29-1	CSVSLRQAVNTEAFF	TGCAGCGTCAGTCTGAGACAGGCCGTTAACACTGAAGCTTTCTTT
.	TRBJ1-4	.	TRBV15	CATSRAGRVGLFF	TGTGCCACCAGCAGAGCAGGCAGGGTTGGACTGTTTTTT
many	TRBJ2-7	TRBD2	TRBV5-1	CASSSGQPGGYEQYF	TGCGCCAGCAGCTCCGGGCAACCCGGGGGGTACGAGCAGTACTTC
many	TRBJ2-7	.	TRBV19	CASSMSHGTYEQYF	TGTGCCAGTAGTATGTCTCACGGTACCTACGAGCAGTACTTC
few	TRBJ2-7	.	TRBV18	CASSPLADEQYF	TGTGCCAGCTCACCATTGGCGGACGAGCAGTACTTC
many	TRBJ1-1	.	TRBV2	CASTHTRSGARGF	TGTGCCAGCACCCATACCCGGTCGGGCGCGCGAGGTTTT
many	TRBJ1-2	.	TRBV20-1	CSASSYRLGLGYTF	TGCAGTGCTAGCTCGTATCGACTGGGACTTGGCTACACCTTC
.	TRBJ2-2	TRBD1	TRBV10-2	CASSARRSVEGASYTGELFF	TGCGCCAGCAGTGCACGAAGATCTGTCGAGGGGGCGTCTTACACCGGGGAGCTGTTTTTT
many	TRBJ1-5	.	TRBV19	CASGTRTVPYQPQHF	TGTGCCAGTGGAACTCGAACCGTCCCCTATCAGCCCCAGCATTTT
few	TRBJ2-6	TRBD2	TRBV10-3	CASVGGGAGANVLTF	TGTGCCAGCGTGGGGGGGGGAGCTGGGGCCAACGTCCTGACTTTC
.	TRBJ2-5	.	TRBV4-2	CASSQVLGPETQYF	TGTGCCAGCAGCCAAGTTTTAGGGCCCGAGACCCAGTACTTC
few	TRBJ2-7	.	TRBV12-3/TRBV12-4	CASSGDRVPLYEQYF	TGTGCCAGCAGCGGCGACCGGGTCCCCTTATACGAGCAGTACTTC
many	TRBJ1-1	.	TRBV20-1	CSATIKDLNTEAFF	TGCAGTGCTACCATCAAAGACTTGAACACTGAAGCTTTCTTT
many	TRBJ2-7	TRBD2	TRBV5-1	CASSLELALNEQYF	TGCGCCAGCAGCTTGGAACTAGCGCTCAACGAGCAGTACTTC
many	TRBJ2-5	TRBD2	TRBV2	CASSFWRGGEETQYF	TGTGCCAGCAGCTTTTGGCGGGGGGGAGAAGAGACCCAGTACTTC
many	TRBJ1-1	.	TRBV12-3/TRBV12-4	CASRPHRALTEAFF	TGTGCCAGCAGACCCCATAGGGCCCTCACTGAAGCTTTCTTT
.	TRBJ1-5	TRBD1	TRBV10-3	CATQTGGNQPQHF	TGTGCCACCCAGACAGGGGGAAACCAGCCCCAGCATTTT
many	TRBJ1-4	.	TRBV20-1	CSAGRGNEKLFF	TGCAGTGCTGGTCGAGGAAATGAAAAACTGTTTTTT